This section outlines one T cell receptor beta chain sequence together with its context. This record belongs to a study of blood T cell repertoires in COVID-19. In the authors' methods: Reference gene primers were amplified, and this amplification served to estimate nucleated cell counts. Some clones are missing from TCRdb's copy, which holds only in-frame ones; the method was immunoSEQ multiplex PCR. That table is the source of V, J and clone size, and D and trimming were worked out from the DNA. The sample lists 300,000 to 400,000 clones, 90% seen once, with 3.9% in the top ten. Ages ranged from about 18 to 89 years, with residence in 24 US areas. The CDR3 length is 16 residues. V was pared by 4 bases and J by 0 bases, with 7 bases of the junction left unmatched. Germline loops: CDR1 SGHRS, CDR2 YFSETQ.

The source of this sequence is a woman younger than 45 who had been exposed to COVID-19. What was sequenced was PBMCs or T cells enriched from blood (not recorded which). The chain links TRBV5-1 to TRBJ2-3; the match to TRBD1 covers 8 bases. The CDR3 bases are TGCGCCAGCAGCATAGGACAGGGAGATAGCACAGATACGCAGTATTTT. It codes for CASSIGQGDSTDTQYF.